This entry lists 16 T cell receptor beta chains sequenced from one sample in a study of blood T cells in healthy people across ages. A second PCR, run for about 7 to 12 cycles, used a sample-barcoded 5' primer plus a J-beta primer mix. TCRdb reprocessed the 5' RACE reads via MiXCR and lists one record per CDR3 protein. The data contain some 790,000 distinct CDR3 sequences, more than 25% of them singletons. The sample taken for sequencing was blood. Every receptor here comes from a woman older than 75 in good health.

About this clonotype: This may be a read error, as it is one base from a much larger clone. This is likely a read error, given that the CDR3 carries no conserved phenylalanine or tryptophan at its end. The chain carries TRBV20-1 and TRBJ2-5; 9 bases line up with TRBD2. The CDR3 sequence is 15 residues long. From germline, CDR1 is DFQATT and CDR2 SNEGSKA (reference sequence). Trimming removed 3 bases from V and 4 bases from J; junction bases left unmatched: 9. This CDR3 reads CSARPSGGPRETQYS. The CDR3 bases are TGCAGTGCTAGGCCAAGCGGGGGGCCGCGAGAGACCCAGTACTCC.

This clonotype was picked up a small number of times. This chain's CDR3 is CASSLGDDRSQYF. In DNA, the CDR3 is TGCGCCAGCAGCTTGGGAGATGACAGATCCCAGTACTTC. The chain joins TRBV5-1 to TRBJ2-5; a possible D gene is TRBD1 (5 bases). Trimming took off 0 bases at V and 9 bases at J, with 12 bases between the two ends. The CDR3 is made up of 13 amino acids. Germline CDR1 and CDR2: SGHRS and YFSETQ.

The V gene is TRBV7-2, the J gene TRBJ1-1; TRBD1 is a possible D gene (5 bases). The CDR3 consists of 15 residues. The germline V gene has CDR1 SGHTA and CDR2 FQGNSA. Trimming left V 2 bases short and J 1 base short, with 11 bases between. This chain's CDR3 is CASSLWTGPNTEAFF. Here the CDR3 DNA reads TGTGCCAGCAGCTTATGGACGGGGCCGAACACTGAAGCTTTCTTT.

The rearrangement uses TRBV7-9 and TRBJ2-1, with D uncertain. V was cut by 5 bases and J by 5 bases, with 13 bases left in between. Germline V gene sequence: CDR1 SEHNR, CDR2 FQNEAQ (reference sequence). There are 14 residues in the CDR3. The CDR3 region is CASSPYSTDNEQFF. The CDR3 DNA is TGTGCCAGCAGCCCCTACTCGACGGACAATGAGCAGTTCTTC.

The chain carries TRBV2 and TRBJ1-5; TRBD1 matches at 7 bases. Germline CDR1 is SNHLY and CDR2 is FYNNEI. This CDR3 region has 15 residues. V shed 2 bases, J shed 9 bases, and the junction held 10 bases outside the gene matches. CDR3 coding DNA: TGTGCCAGCAGTGAAATAGGGCTGCCAGGGGGGCCCCAGCATTTT. Translating it yields CASSEIGLPGGPQHF.

In the case of this clonotype: The conserved phenylalanine or tryptophan is not found at the CDR3 terminus, so this likely reflects a read error. CDR3 loop: CASSLGAAYEQYS. The CDR3 DNA reads TGTGCCAGCAGTTTAGGGGCAGCCTACGAGCAGTACTCT. V is TRBV12-3 or TRBV12-4 and J is TRBJ2-7, with unresolved D. The CDR3 length is 13 residues. V was shortened by 1 base and J by 2 bases, with 6 bases between the two germline ends.

In its sample, this clonotype was seen a few times. A read error may explain this, as a much larger clone is one base away. V and J are TRBV7-2 and TRBJ2-1; 12 nucleotides align to TRBD1. J gave up 8 bases and V 5 bases, and 7 bases lay outside the gene matches. The germline CDR1 and CDR2 sequences are SGHTA and FQGNSA. CDR3 length equals 15 residues. The CDR3 spells CASSPGTGGCDEQFF. CDR3 nucleotide sequence: TGTGCCAGCAGCCCCGGGACAGGGGGCTGTGATGAGCAGTTCTTC.

V and J are TRBV6-5 and TRBJ1-6, with D unresolved. V was shortened by 2 bases and J by 7 bases, with 15 bases between the two germline ends. The CDR3 has 16 amino acids. Germline V CDR1 and CDR2: MNHEY, SVGAGI. In DNA, the CDR3 is TGTGCCAGCAGTTACAGGGAGCAGCTTCAGAATTCACCCCTCCACTTT. It codes for CASSYREQLQNSPLHF.

This clonotype was seen repeatedly, ten times or more. V and J are TRBV7-2 and TRBJ2-3; D is possibly TRBD2 (7 bases). V was pared by 4 bases and J by 10 bases, with 12 bases between. CDR1 and CDR2 (germline): SGHTA, FQGNSA. The CDR3 is made up of 12 amino acids. CDR3 sequence reads: CASSWGGPAQYF. CDR3 nucleotides: TGTGCCAGCAGCTGGGGGGGGCCCGCGCAGTATTTT.

As regards this clonotype: This may be a read error, as it is one base from a much larger clone. The chain joins TRBV6-2 or TRBV6-3 to TRBJ2-7; 7 bases fit TRBD2. Trimming cost V 11 bases and J 0 bases; bases outside gene matches: 10. Germline values: CDR1 MNHEY, CDR2 SVGEGT. This CDR3 comprises 14 residues. The CDR3: CAGGPGGTSYEQYF. The CDR3 nucleotides are TGTGCCGGCGGACCCGGGGGGACCTCCTACGAGCAGTACTTC.

This clonotype has at least ten counts. The chain carries TRBV7-2 and TRBJ2-1; D gene uncertain. Trimming stripped 5 bases from V and 0 bases from J, with 11 bases between. Per the germline V gene, CDR1 is SGHTA and CDR2 is FQGNSA. This CDR3 comprises 15 residues. The CDR3 region has the DNA TGTGCCAGCAGCCTTACATTTCTCTCCTACAATGAGCAGTTCTTC. Translating it yields CASSLTFLSYNEQFF. Together with reference TRBV7-2 and TRBJ2-1, the CDR3 gives the full variable domain: GAGVSQSPSNKVTEKGKDVELRCDPISGHTALYWYRQSLGQGLEFLIYFQGNSAPDKSGLPSDRFSAERTGGSVSTLTIQRTQQEDSAVYLCASSLTFLSYNEQFFGPGTRLTVL.

This clonotype was seen repeatedly, ten times or more. V and J are TRBV20-1 and TRBJ1-1; D is unclear. V was clipped by 3 bases and J by 2 bases, with 10 bases between them. This CDR3 spans 13 amino acids. CDR1 DFQATT and CDR2 SNEGSKA come from the germline V gene (reference sequence). CDR3 amino acids: CSASRDLNTEAFF. CDR3 bases: TGCAGTGCTAGTAGAGACCTCAACACTGAAGCTTTCTTT.

This clonotype showed up just a few times. V is TRBV20-1 and J is TRBJ1-2; D remains unclear. There are 14 residues in the CDR3. Germline V gives CDR1 DFQATT, CDR2 SNEGSKA (reference sequence). V shed 0 bases and J shed 5 bases, with 13 bases lying between them. The CDR3 sequence is CSAREPGGLYGYTF. The CDR3 region has the DNA TGCAGTGCTAGAGAGCCTGGAGGCCTGTATGGCTACACCTTC.

At least ten counts were recorded for this clonotype. CDR3 DNA sequence: TGCAGTGCTAGAGAGGGGGCAGGGATGAACACTGAAGCTTTCTTT. Residues: CSAREGAGMNTEAFF. The rearrangement joins TRBV20-1 to TRBJ1-1, with D possibly being TRBD1 (6 bases). Trimming removed 0 bases from V and 0 bases from J, with 11 bases in between. The CDR3 covers 15 residues. Germline CDR1 reads DFQATT; CDR2 reads SNEGSKA (reference sequence).

There are many counts of this clonotype. The chain joins TRBV29-1 to TRBJ2-7; TRBD2 matches at 13 bases. Trimming cost V 6 bases and J 2 bases; bases outside gene matches: 7. Germline CDR1 SQVTM, CDR2 ANQGSEA. The CDR3 has 15 residues. The CDR3 DNA sequence: TGCAGCGTAGTGGGACTAGCGGGGAGTACCTACGAGCAGTACTTC. Protein: CSVVGLAGSTYEQYF.

The chain uses TRBV12-3 or TRBV12-4 and TRBJ2-3, with D possibly matching TRBD1 (6 bases). Trimming left V 3 bases short and J 15 bases short, with 25 bases between. The CDR3 sequence is 15 residues long. The CDR3 nucleotides read TGTGCCAGCAGTTTGAGGGCAGTGAGGACAGATACGGAATATTTT. This sequence encodes CASSLRAVRTDTEYF.